Listed here are 16 T cell receptor beta chains from one sample, sequenced in a study of blood T cell repertoires in COVID-19 (dated by TCRdb to the early 2020s). Libraries were built with the immunoSEQ multiplex PCR assay. TCRdb stores this immuneACCESS table with in-frame sequences only. Part of the clones is absent; in the studies checked, under half of the shortfall reflects unresolved V genes, and no reason is known for the rest. Within this sample are around 200,000 clones, with roughly 85% of them counted one time only. The ten most abundant clones make up 10% to 11% of the sample. The specimen sequenced was peripheral blood. These receptors all come from a human donor with active or convalescent COVID-19. The donor label of this sample is uncertain.

This clone came up once. The chain links TRBV7-2 to TRBJ1-2, with D possibly TRBD1 on 6 matching bases. Germline lookup yields CDR1 SGHTA and CDR2 FQGNSA. V was trimmed by 6 bases and J by 1 base, leaving 15 bases between them. The CDR3 spans 15 residues. The CDR3 bases are TGTGCCAGCAGTGATACCGGGACACGTAACTATGGCTACACCTTC. It specifies CASSDTGTRNYGYTF.

The gene calls are TRBV7-2 and TRBJ1-3; 9 positions agree with TRBD1. Germline V gene sequence: CDR1 SGHTA, CDR2 FQGNSA. The CDR3 has 16 residues. The junction had 8 bases not matched to a gene; V was cut back by 3 bases and J by 5 bases. The CDR3 DNA reads as TGTGCCAGCAGCTTGGCCGGGACAGGGAAACGAAACACCATATATTTT. Translated: CASSLAGTGKRNTIYF.

Comments on this clone: The sample contains more than one DNA sequence encoding this CDR3. This rearrangement joins TRBV3-1 (or the pseudogene TRBV3-2) to TRBJ1-5; the D is unclear. The CDR3 is 14 amino acids. Trimming removed 1 base at V and 2 bases at J, with 6 bases between. Germline V CDR1 and CDR2: LGHDT, YNNKEL (reference sequence). CDR3 sequence (DNA): TGTGCCAGCAGCCAAGGGCAGGGCAATCAGCCCCAGCATTTT. This encodes CASSQGQGNQPQHF.

The chain has TRBV7-2 and TRBJ1-1, with 7 bases aligning to TRBD1. Germline CDR1 SGHTA, CDR2 FQGNSA. V lost 1 base and J lost 10; bases outside the gene matches: 6. This CDR3 has 13 amino acids. CDR3 sequence reads: CASSLEGALRAFF. The CDR3 nucleotides are TGTGCCAGCAGCTTAGAGGGGGCGTTACGAGCTTTCTTT. Together with reference TRBV7-2 and TRBJ1-1, the CDR3 gives the full variable domain: GAGVSQSPSNKVTEKGKDVELRCDPISGHTALYWYRQSLGQGLEFLIYFQGNSAPDKSGLPSDRFSAERTGGSVSTLTIQRTQQEDSAVYLCASSLEGALRAFFGQGTRLTVV.

The chain combines TRBV7-2 with TRBJ1-5; tentative D call: TRBD1 (5 bases). The V end was cut by 8 bases, the J end by 5 bases, with 13 bases between. CDR3 length: 13 amino acids. In germline, CDR1 is SGHTA, CDR2 FQGNSA. The DNA of the CDR3 is TGTGCCAGCCGTAGATTCAGGGATCAGCCCCAGCATTTT. It specifies CASRRFRDQPQHF.

The J gene is TRBJ1-4, the V gene TRBV4-3; 7 bases fit TRBD1. The CDR3 is 16 residues long. The trim removed 0 bases at V and 8 bases at J, leaving 9 bases unmatched. Per the germline V gene, CDR1 is LGHNA and CDR2 is YSLEER. CDR3 amino acids: CASSQDNRQGREKLFF. The CDR3 DNA is TGCGCCAGCAGCCAAGATAATCGACAGGGTAGGGAAAAACTGTTTTTT.

This clone is a singleton in its sample. V gene TRBV5-1 combines with J gene TRBJ2-1, with D perhaps TRBD1 (7 bases). Trimming shortened V by 4 bases and J by 1 base, and 12 bases separated the two germline ends. CDR3 length equals 15 residues. CDR1 and CDR2 (germline): SGHRS, YFSETQ. In nucleotides, the CDR3 is TGCGCCAGCAGCCTGGAGGGGGCTTCCTACAATGAGCAGTTCTTC. Translation: CASSLEGASYNEQFF.

This sequence joins TRBV24-1 and TRBJ2-1; TRBD2 matches 16 bases. The V segment lost 0 bases and the J segment 9 bases; nucleotides outside the gene matches: 19. The CDR3 has 22 amino acids. Germline CDR1 KGHDR, CDR2 SFDVKD. DNA of the CDR3: TGTGCCACCAGTGATTTGGACGAGTCGAGATCCGGGACTAGCGGGGGGGCCGGTGAGCAGTTCTTC. It translates to CATSDLDESRSGTSGGAGEQFF.

The chain couples TRBV15 to TRBJ2-1; TRBD2 agrees at 10 bases. The CDR3 is made up of 15 amino acids. Per germline, CDR1 LNHNV and CDR2 YYDKDF (reference sequence). The J segment lost 8 bases and the V segment lost 0 bases, leaving 4 bases of the junction unmatched. The CDR3 region is CATSRESGGAHEQFF. The DNA for the CDR3 is TGTGCCACCAGCAGAGAAAGCGGGGGGGCCCATGAGCAGTTCTTC. Supplemented by reference TRBV15 and TRBJ2-1, the full variable domain reads DAMVIQNPRYQVTQFGKPVTLSCSQTLNHNVMYWYQQKSSQAPKLLFHYYDKDFNNEADTPDNFQSRRPNTSFCFLDIRSPGLGDTAMYLCATSRESGGAHEQFFGPGTRLTVL.

The sample holds one count of this clone. The chain links TRBV7-7 to TRBJ1-2, with D possibly being TRBD1 (6 bases). Trimming removed 4 bases at V and 5 bases at J, with 32 bases between. Germline V gives CDR1 SSHAT, CDR2 FNYEAQ (reference sequence). The CDR3 length is 20 residues. CDR3 sequence reads: CASSSLPPKPRGGVWYGYTF. The CDR3 DNA follows: TGTGCCAGCAGCTCCTTACCGCCAAAACCGAGGGGGGGCGTATGGTATGGCTACACCTTC.

The rearrangement joins TRBV11-3 to TRBJ2-3; TRBD1 matches 10 bases. Germline CDR1 SGHNT, CDR2 YENEEA. The V segment lost 1 base and the J segment 5 bases; nucleotides outside the gene matches: 9. The CDR3 extends over 17 amino acids. CDR3 protein: CASSLGLTGGAIDTQYF. In DNA form, the CDR3 reads TGTGCCAGCAGCTTAGGGTTGACAGGGGGCGCGATAGATACGCAGTATTTT.

The chain recombines TRBV12-3 or TRBV12-4 with TRBJ2-1, with unresolved D. The CDR3 has 11 amino acids. Trimming shortened V by 6 bases and J by 12 bases, and 12 bases separated the two germline ends. CDR3 sequence reads: CASSLGLGQFF. The CDR3 DNA reads as TGTGCCAGCAGCCTAGGCCTCGGGCAGTTCTTC.

This chain connects TRBV5-4 to TRBJ2-7; TRBD2 agrees at 8 bases. V dropped 3 bases and J dropped 6; count of bases not matched to a gene: 11. Germline V gene lookup returns CDR1 SGHNT and CDR2 YYREEE (reference sequence). There are 15 residues in the CDR3. CDR3 protein: CASSWGGLEALEQYF. The CDR3 region has the DNA TGTGCCAGCAGCTGGGGGGGACTAGAGGCCCTCGAGCAGTACTTC.

This chain links TRBV18 with TRBJ1-1; D possibly corresponds to TRBD1 (5 bases). This CDR3 has 15 residues. In germline, CDR1 is KGHSH, CDR2 LQKENI. V was cut by 1 base and J by 1 base, with 10 bases left in between. In DNA, the CDR3 is TGTGCCAGCTCACCACTATGGGGGGGGAACACTGAAGCTTTCTTT. Its translation is CASSPLWGGNTEAFF.

The chain recombines TRBV24-1 with TRBJ2-3; perhaps TRBD1 as D (6 bases). Trimming took off 7 bases at V and 2 bases at J, with 12 bases between the two ends. This CDR3 has 14 residues. Germline CDR1 and CDR2: KGHDR and SFDVKD. CDR3 nucleotides: TGTGCCACCAGGCAACAGGGTTCCACAGATACGCAGTATTTT. Translation: CATRQQGSTDTQYF.

The J gene is TRBJ1-4, the V gene TRBV9; 7 nucleotides agree with TRBD1. Germline V lookup: CDR1 SGDLS, CDR2 YYNGEE. This CDR3 has 17 residues. Unmatched junction bases numbered 13, after V lost 3 bases and J lost 5 bases. Here the CDR3 reads CASSAPREGADNEKLFF. In DNA, the CDR3 is TGTGCCAGCAGCGCCCCCCGAGAGGGGGCAGACAATGAAAAACTGTTTTTT. The full variable domain, rest sourced from reference TRBV9 and TRBJ1-4, is DSGVTQTPKHLITATGQRVTLRCSPRSGDLSVYWYQQSLDQGLQFLIQYYNGEERAKGNILERFSAQQFPDLHSELNLSSLELGDSALYFCASSAPREGADNEKLFFGSGTQLSVL.